The 14 T cell receptor beta chains presented below share a single source sample, sequenced in a study of CD8+CD57+ T cells in acquired aplastic anemia. Investigators profiled TCR beta VDJ and CDR3 from genomic DNA template. TCRdb analysed the reads with MiXCR anew, one entry per CDR3 protein. The sample has over 150,000 distinct CDR3 sequences; 50% to 55% are singletons. Specimen: sorted CD4+, CD8+, or CD8+CD57+ T cells (not recorded which) from PBMCs. The receptors here all came from a human donor in good health, serving as a control.

The chain joins TRBV9 to TRBJ1-4, with a weak D call TRBD1 (5 bases). Germline V CDR1 and CDR2: SGDLS, YYNGEE. The CDR3 is 16 amino acids. Trimming left V 3 bases short and J 10 bases short, with 22 bases between. The CDR3 DNA reads TGTGCCAGCAGCGCCCAAGGGACGACATTCTCTGGAAAACTGTTTTTT. Amino acids: CASSAQGTTFSGKLFF.

This clonotype was observed once. The CDR3 nucleotides read TGTGCCAGCAGCTTGCGAGGCCGGACTGAAGCTTTCTTT. Its translation is CASSLRGRTEAFF. This sequence joins TRBV5-5 and TRBJ1-1; D is uncertain. V shed 1 base and J shed 5 bases, with 9 bases lying between them. The length of the CDR3 is 13 residues. Germline V lookup: CDR1 SGHKS, CDR2 YYEKEE (reference sequence).

The CDR3 DNA reads TGTGCCACCAGCAGAGATCTTGGCAGGGGGACTGAAGCTTTCTTT. Translating gives CATSRDLGRGTEAFF. This chain links TRBV15 with TRBJ1-1; 7 positions agree with TRBD1. The germline CDR1 and CDR2 sequences are LNHNV and YYDKDF (reference sequence). V dropped 0 bases and J dropped 5; count of bases not matched to a gene: 6. The CDR3 extends over 15 amino acids. Full variable domain (outside the CDR3, taken from reference TRBV15 and TRBJ1-1): DAMVIQNPRYQVTQFGKPVTLSCSQTLNHNVMYWYQQKSSQAPKLLFHYYDKDFNNEADTPDNFQSRRPNTSFCFLDIRSPGLGDTAMYLCATSRDLGRGTEAFFGQGTRLTVV.

This clonotype has a single count. The chain is built from TRBV19 and TRBJ1-5; D gene uncertain. Trimming removed 7 bases from V and 3 bases from J, with 10 bases in between. The CDR3 contains 13 residues. Germline V lookup: CDR1 LNHDA, CDR2 SQIVND (reference sequence). The CDR3 spells CASTGSINQPQHF. DNA for the CDR3: TGTGCCAGTACGGGCAGCATCAATCAGCCCCAGCATTTT.

Here the CDR3 reads CASRVYGNTEAFF. CDR3 DNA: TGTGCCAGCAGGGTGTATGGTAACACTGAAGCTTTCTTT. The chain recombines TRBV12-3 or TRBV12-4 with TRBJ1-1; D is undetermined. V shed 6 bases and J shed 2 bases, with 10 bases lying between them. CDR3 length equals 13 residues.

A note on this clonotype: A read error is possible here, since a much larger clone lies one base away. The chain is built from TRBV24-1 and TRBJ1-2, with TRBD1 as a possible D gene (5 bases). V was pared by 7 bases and J by 1 base, with 21 bases between. Germline V gene sequence: CDR1 KGHDR, CDR2 SFDVKD. This CDR3 spans 17 amino acids. The CDR3 nucleotides read TGTGCCACCAGCTACAGATCCCACCCTCAGGGTAACTATGGCTACACCTTC. Translated, it gives CATSYRSHPQGNYGYTF.

Only one count was recorded for this clonotype. The conserved phenylalanine or tryptophan is not found at the CDR3 terminus, so this likely reflects a read error. Because the CDR3's place on the DNA is in doubt, the DNA is left out and the CDR3 is given as listed by TCRdb. The chain couples TRBV2 to TRBJ1-6; TRBD1, the table's D call, was not compared with the DNA. With termini counted, the CDR3 has 10 amino acids. The germline V gene encodes CDR1 SNHLY and CDR2 FYNNEI. CDR3 in amino acids: CASSVIQGFS.

V and J are TRBV7-9 and TRBJ1-3; possibly TRBD1 for D (5 bases). The CDR3 extends over 17 amino acids. CDR1 is SEHNR, CDR2 FQNEAQ, per germline (reference sequence). V shed 5 bases and J shed 2 bases, with 19 bases lying between them. The CDR3 DNA is TGTGCCAGCAGCCTAACCCAGGGAGCTCTCCCTGGAAACACCATATATTTT. Protein: CASSLTQGALPGNTIYF.

Many counts were recorded for this clonotype. The chain couples TRBV7-6 to TRBJ2-7, with D perhaps matching TRBD2 (7 bases). V lost 5 bases, J lost 3 bases, and 14 bases lay in between. This CDR3 contains 14 residues. Germline assignment: CDR1 SGHVS and CDR2 FNYEAQ. The CDR3 loop reads CASSPGGGYYEQYF. The CDR3 coding sequence is TGTGCCAGCAGCCCGGGCGGGGGCTACTACGAGCAGTACTTC.

As concerns this clonotype: One end of the junction is discordant with germline, which a read error may explain. J is TRBJ2-7 and V is TRBV7-9; D possibly corresponds to TRBD1 (7 bases). CDR1 and CDR2 (germline): SEHNR, FQNEAQ (reference sequence). This CDR3 is 15 amino acids long. The CDR3 sequence is CASSSSGGTLYEQYF. The DNA of the CDR3 is TGCGCCAGCAGCTCCTCAGGGGGGACATTATACGAGCAGTACTTC.

About this clonotype itself: A much bigger clone sits one base away, suggesting this may be a read error. The rearrangement joins TRBV7-9 to TRBJ1-1, with TRBD1 matching over 7 bases. The CDR3 is 16 amino acids. Germline V gene data show CDR1 as SEHNR and CDR2 as FQNEAQ (reference sequence). The CDR3 loop is CASSPTGEIMNTEASF. The DNA for the CDR3 is TGTGCCAGCAGCCCCACAGGGGAAATCATGAACACTGAAGCTTCCTTT.

This clonotype was seen ten or more times. The chain employs TRBV29-1 and TRBJ1-1; 10 bases match TRBD1. The CDR3 contains 15 residues. The ends lost 4 bases at V and 7 bases at J; junction bases unmatched: 12. The germline gives CDR1 SQVTM, CDR2 ANQGSEA. CDR3 DNA sequence: TGCAGCGTTGTACCTCCGTGGACAGGGGGTGGTGAAGCTTTCTTT. Translation gives CSVVPPWTGGGEAFF.

With regard to this clonotype: The CDR3 end shows no conserved phenylalanine or tryptophan, and so a read error is likely. V usage is TRBV29-1 and J usage is TRBJ2-7, with 7 bases fitting TRBD1. Germline CDR1 and CDR2: SQVTM and ANQGSEA. The CDR3 sequence is 11 residues long. The DNA of the CDR3 is TGCCGCGTTGAGACAGGGTACGAGCAGTACTCC. Its translation is CRVETGYEQYS.

For the CDR3, the DNA is TGTGCCAGCAGCGAACGTGACAGGGTAATCGTAGGGGAGACCCAGTACTTC. It yields the protein CASSERDRVIVGETQYF. This chain links TRBV11-1 with TRBJ2-5; 7 nucleotides align to TRBD1. V lost 5 bases and J lost 5; bases outside the gene matches: 17. CDR3 length: 17 residues. Germline V gene sequence: CDR1 SGHAT, CDR2 FQDESV (reference sequence).